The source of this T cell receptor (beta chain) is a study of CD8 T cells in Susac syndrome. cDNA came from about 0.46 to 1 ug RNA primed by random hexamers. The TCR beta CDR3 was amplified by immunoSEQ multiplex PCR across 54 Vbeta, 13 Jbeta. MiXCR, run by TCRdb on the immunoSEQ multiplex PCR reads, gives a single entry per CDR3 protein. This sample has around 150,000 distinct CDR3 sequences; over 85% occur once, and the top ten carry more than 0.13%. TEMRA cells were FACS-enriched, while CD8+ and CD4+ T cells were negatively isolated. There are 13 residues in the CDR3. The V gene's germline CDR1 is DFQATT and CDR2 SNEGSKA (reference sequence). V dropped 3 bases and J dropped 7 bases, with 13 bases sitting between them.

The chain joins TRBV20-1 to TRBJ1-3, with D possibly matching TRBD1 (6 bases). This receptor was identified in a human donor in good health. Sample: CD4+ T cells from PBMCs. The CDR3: CSAREGGRNTIYF. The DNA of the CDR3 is TGCAGTGCTAGGGAGGGGGGGCGGAACACCATATATTTT.